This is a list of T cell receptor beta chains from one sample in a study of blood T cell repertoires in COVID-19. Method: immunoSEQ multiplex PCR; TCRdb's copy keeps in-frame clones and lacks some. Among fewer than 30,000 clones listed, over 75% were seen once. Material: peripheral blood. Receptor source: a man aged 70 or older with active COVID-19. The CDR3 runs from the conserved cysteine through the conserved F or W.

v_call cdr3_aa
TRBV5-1 CASSLADLASYNEQFF
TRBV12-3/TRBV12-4 CASRLAGENEQFF
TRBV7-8 CASSLDPTGMNTEAFF
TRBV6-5 CASSYSGGYGYTF
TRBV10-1 CASSPAGTSYEQYF
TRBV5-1 CASSSVPGHSYGYTF
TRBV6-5 CASRAGPTGAEQFF
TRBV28 CATRGGADYRNEQFF
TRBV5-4 CASSSSVGAEPRNQPQHF
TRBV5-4 CASSLENRGAYEQYF
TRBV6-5 CASSRVSTDTQYF
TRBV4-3 CASSQGANPGVGAFF
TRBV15 CATSRGGQGNEKLFF
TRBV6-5 CASSLKRGGEDTQYF
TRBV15 CATSSLSGGNTEAFF
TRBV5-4 CASSLQGPGTEAFF
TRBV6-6 CASLGQGTTEAFF
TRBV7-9 CASSLPGQSNEKLFF
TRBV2 CASSGTSGVEQFF
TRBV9 CASSPWQTSTDTQYF
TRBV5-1 CASRGTGTGAEKLFF
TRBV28 CASSSTGGHQPQHF
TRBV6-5 CAVRDRGSNYGYTF
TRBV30 CAWSVGGRRTDTQYF
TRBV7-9 CASSPWVAGASGEQFF
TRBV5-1 CASSLAGGTGQETQYF
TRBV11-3 CASSLVSTAAEAFF
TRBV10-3 CAISPTQGGNNVLTF
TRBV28 CATLSGALYEKLFF
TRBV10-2 CASRWDSLQETQYF
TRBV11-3 CASSLGSTATNIQYF
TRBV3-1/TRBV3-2 CASSQPAGGDTQYF
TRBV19 CASSAGRNPYSNQPQHF
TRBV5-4 CASSLPRGGLANTGELFF
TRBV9 CASSVVGGYGYTF
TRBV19 CASSGTVEAFF
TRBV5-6 CASSLPGLVYNEQFF
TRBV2 CASRSTGFLNTEAFF
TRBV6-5 CASTGGTDTQYF
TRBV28 CASSLSRGGATIYF